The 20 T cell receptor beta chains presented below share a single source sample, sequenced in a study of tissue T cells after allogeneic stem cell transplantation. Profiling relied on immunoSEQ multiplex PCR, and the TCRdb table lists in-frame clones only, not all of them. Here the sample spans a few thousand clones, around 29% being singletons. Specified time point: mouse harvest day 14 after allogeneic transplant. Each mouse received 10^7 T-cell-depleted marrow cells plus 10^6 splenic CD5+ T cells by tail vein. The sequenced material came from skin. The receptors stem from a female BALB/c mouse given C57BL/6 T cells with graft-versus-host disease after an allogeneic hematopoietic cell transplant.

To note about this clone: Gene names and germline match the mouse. CDR3 DNA, as far as it was read: TGTGCCAGCAGTGATCCAGGTCGCAACGAAAGATTATTT. Translated: CASSDPGRNERLF. The full CDR3 protein reads CASSDPGRNERLFF. This rearrangement joins TRBV13-3 to TRBJ1-4; D remains unclear. The read falls 1 residue short of the CDR3 end, and the missing part is taken from the germline J gene. Between the trimmed V and J ends, which lost 1 base and 4 bases, there was a span of 8 bases. CDR1 and CDR2 from the germline V gene are NNHDY and SYVADS. CDR3 length: 14 residues.

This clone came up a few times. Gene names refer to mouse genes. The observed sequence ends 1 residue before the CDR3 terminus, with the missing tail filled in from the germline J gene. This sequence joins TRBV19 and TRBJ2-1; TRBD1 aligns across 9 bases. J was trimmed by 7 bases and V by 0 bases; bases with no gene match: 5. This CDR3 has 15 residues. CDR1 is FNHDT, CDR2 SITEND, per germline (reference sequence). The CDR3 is CASSIAGTGTAEQFF. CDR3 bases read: TGTGCCAGCAGTATAGCCGGGACAGGGACCGCTGAGCAGTTC.

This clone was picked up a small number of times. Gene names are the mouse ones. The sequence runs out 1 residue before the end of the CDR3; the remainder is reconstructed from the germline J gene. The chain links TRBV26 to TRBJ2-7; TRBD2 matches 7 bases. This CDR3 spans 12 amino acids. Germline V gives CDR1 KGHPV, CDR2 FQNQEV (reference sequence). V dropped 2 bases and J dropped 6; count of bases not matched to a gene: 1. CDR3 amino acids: CASSLVGGEQYF. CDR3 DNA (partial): TGTGCCAGCAGTCTGGTGGGGGGTGAACAGTAC.

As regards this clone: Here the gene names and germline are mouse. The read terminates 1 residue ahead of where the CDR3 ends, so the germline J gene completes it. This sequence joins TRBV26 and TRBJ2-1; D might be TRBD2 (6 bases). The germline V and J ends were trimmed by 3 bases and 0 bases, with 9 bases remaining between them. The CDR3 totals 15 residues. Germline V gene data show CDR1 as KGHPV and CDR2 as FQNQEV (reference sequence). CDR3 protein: CASSLGTYNYAEQFF. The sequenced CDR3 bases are TGTGCCAGCAGTCTTGGGACTTATAACTATGCTGAGCAGTTC.

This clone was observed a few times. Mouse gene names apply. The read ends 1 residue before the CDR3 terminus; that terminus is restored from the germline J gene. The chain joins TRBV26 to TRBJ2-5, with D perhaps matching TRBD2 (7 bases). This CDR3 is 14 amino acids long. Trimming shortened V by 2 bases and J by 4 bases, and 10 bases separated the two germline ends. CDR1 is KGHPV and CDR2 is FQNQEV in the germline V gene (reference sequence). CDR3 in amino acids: CASSLGGREDTQYF. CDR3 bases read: TGTGCCAGCAGTCTGGGGGGGCGCGAAGACACCCAGTAC.

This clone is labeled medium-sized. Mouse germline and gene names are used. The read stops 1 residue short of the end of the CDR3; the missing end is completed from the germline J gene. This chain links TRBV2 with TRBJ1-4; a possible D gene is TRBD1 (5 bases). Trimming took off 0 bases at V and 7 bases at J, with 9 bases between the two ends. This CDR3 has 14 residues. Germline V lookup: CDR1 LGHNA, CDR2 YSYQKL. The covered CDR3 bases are TGTGCCAGCAGCCAAGAAGTGGGGGGCGAAAGATTATTT. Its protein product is CASSQEVGGERLF. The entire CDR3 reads CASSQEVGGERLFF.

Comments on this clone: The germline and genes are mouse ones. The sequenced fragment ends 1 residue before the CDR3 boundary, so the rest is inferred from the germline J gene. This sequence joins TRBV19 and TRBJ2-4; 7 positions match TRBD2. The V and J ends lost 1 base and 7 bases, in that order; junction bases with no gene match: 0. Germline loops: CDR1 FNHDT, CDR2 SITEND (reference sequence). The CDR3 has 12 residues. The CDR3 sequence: CASSIWGDTLYF. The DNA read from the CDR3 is TGTGCCAGCAGTATATGGGGGGACACCTTGTAC.

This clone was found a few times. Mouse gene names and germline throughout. CDR3 amino acids: CASGELGGRQDTQYF. CDR3 DNA (partial): TGTGCCAGCGGTGAGCTGGGGGGGCGGCAAGACACCCAGTAC. The gene calls are TRBV13-2 and TRBJ2-5; 10 bases match TRBD2. The read is 1 residue too short to cover the CDR3 end, so that end is filled in from the germline J gene. Looked up from germline, CDR1 is NNHNN and CDR2 is SYGAGS (reference sequence). The CDR3 covers 15 residues. The trim removed 2 bases at V and 3 bases at J, leaving 3 bases unmatched.

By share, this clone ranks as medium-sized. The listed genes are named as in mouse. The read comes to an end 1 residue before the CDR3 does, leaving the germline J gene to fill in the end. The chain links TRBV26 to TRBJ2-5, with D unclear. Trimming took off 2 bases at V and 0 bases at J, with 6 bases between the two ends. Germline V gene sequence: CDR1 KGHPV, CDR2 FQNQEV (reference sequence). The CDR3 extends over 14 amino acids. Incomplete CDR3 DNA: TGTGCCAGCAGTCTGGGGGTTAACCAAGACACCCAGTAC. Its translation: CASSLGVNQDTQY. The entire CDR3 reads CASSLGVNQDTQYF.

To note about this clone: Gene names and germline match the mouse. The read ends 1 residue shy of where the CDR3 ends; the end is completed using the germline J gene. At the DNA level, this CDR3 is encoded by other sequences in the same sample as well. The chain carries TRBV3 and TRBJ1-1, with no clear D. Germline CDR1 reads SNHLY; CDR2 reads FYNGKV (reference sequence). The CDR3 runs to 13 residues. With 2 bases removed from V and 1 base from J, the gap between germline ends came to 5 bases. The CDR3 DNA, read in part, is TGTGCCAGCAGCTTACGCGGGAACACAGAAGTCTTC. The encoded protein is CASSLRGNTEVF. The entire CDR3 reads CASSLRGNTEVFF.

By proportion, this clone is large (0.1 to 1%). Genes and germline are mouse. The sequenced part of the CDR3 DNA is TGTGCCAGCAGTCCTGGACTGGGGGTCTCCTATGAACAGTAC. The encoded protein is CASSPGLGVSYEQY. The entire CDR3 sequence reads CASSPGLGVSYEQYF. This chain joins TRBV26 and TRBJ2-7; 10 nucleotides agree with TRBD2. The read terminates 1 residue before the CDR3 end, so the remaining end is supplied by the germline J gene. V gave up 4 bases and J gave up 0 bases; unmatched junction bases: 3. The CDR3 runs 15 residues. Germline values: CDR1 KGHPV, CDR2 FQNQEV (reference sequence). Full variable domain (outside the CDR3, taken from reference TRBV26 and TRBJ2-7): NSKVIQTPRYLVKGQGQKAKMRCIPEKGHPVVFWYQQNKNNEFKFLINFQNQEVLQQIDMTEKRFSAECPSNSPCSLEIQSSEAGDSALYLCASSPGLGVSYEQYFGPGTRLTVL.

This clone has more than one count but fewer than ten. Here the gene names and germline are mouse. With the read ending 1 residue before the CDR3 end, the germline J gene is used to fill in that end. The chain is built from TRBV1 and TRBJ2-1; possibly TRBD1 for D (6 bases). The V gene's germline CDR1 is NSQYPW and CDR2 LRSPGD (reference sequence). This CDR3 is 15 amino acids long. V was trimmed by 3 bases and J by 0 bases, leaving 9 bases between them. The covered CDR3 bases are TGCACCTGCAGTGCCCTGGACAGTAACTATGCTGAGCAGTTC. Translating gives CTCSALDSNYAEQF. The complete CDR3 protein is CTCSALDSNYAEQFF.

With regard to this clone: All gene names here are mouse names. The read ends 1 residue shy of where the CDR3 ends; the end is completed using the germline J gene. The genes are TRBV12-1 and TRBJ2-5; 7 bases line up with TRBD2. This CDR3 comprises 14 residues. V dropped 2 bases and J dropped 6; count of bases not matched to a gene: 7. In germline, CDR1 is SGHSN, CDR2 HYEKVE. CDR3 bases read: TGTGCCAGCTCTCCCGACTGGGCCCGGGACACCCAGTAC. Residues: CASSPDWARDTQY. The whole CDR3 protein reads CASSPDWARDTQYF.

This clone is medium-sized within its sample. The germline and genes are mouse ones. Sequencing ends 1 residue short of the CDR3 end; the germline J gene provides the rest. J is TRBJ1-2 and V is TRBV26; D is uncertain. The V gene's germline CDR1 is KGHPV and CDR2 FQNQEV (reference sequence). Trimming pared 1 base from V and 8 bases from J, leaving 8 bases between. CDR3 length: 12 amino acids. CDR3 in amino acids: CASSLWGGDYTF. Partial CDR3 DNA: TGTGCCAGCAGTCTGTGGGGAGGGGACTACACC.

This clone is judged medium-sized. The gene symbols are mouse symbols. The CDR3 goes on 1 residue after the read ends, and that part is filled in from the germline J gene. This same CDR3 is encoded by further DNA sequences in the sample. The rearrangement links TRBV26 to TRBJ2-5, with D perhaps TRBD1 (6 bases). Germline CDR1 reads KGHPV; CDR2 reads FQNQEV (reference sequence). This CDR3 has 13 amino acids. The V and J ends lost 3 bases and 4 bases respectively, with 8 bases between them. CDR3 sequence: CASSLGQKDTQYF. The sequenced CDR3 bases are TGTGCCAGCAGTCTAGGACAGAAAGACACCCAGTAC. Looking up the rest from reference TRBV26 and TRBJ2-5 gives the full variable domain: NSKVIQTPRYLVKGQGQKAKMRCIPEKGHPVVFWYQQNKNNEFKFLINFQNQEVLQQIDMTEKRFSAECPSNSPCSLEIQSSEAGDSALYLCASSLGQKDTQYFGPGTRLLVL.

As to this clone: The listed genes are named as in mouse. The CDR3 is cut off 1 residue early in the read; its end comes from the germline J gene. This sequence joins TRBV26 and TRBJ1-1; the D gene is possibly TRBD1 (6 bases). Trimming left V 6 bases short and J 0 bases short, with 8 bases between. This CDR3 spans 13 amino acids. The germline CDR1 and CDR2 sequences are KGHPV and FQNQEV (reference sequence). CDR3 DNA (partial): TGTGCCAGCAGCCGGGACACAAACACAGAAGTCTTC. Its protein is CASSRDTNTEVF. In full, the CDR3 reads CASSRDTNTEVFF. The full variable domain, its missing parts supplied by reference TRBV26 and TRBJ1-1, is NSKVIQTPRYLVKGQGQKAKMRCIPEKGHPVVFWYQQNKNNEFKFLINFQNQEVLQQIDMTEKRFSAECPSNSPCSLEIQSSEAGDSALYLCASSRDTNTEVFFGKGTRLTVV.

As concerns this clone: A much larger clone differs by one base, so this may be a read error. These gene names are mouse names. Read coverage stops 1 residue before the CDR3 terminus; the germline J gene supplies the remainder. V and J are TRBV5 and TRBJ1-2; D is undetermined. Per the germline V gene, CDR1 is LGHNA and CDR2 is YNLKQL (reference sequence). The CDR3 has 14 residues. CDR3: CTSSQDQTNSDYTF. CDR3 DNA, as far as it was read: TGTACCAGCAGCCAAGACCAGACAAACTCCGACTACACC.

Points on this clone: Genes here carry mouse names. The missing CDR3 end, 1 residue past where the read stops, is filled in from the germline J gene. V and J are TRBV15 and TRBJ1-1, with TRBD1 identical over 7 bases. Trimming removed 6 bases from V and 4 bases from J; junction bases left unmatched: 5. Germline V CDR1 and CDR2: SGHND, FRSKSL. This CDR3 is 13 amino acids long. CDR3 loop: CASSGQVATEVFF. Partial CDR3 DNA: TGTGCCAGCAGCGGACAGGTGGCCACAGAAGTCTTC.

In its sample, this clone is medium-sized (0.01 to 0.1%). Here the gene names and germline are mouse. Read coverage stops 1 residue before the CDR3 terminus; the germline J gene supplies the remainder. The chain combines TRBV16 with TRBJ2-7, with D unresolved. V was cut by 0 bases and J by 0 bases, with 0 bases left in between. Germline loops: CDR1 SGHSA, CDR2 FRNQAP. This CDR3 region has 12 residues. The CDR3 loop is CASSLDSYEQYF. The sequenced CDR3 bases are TGTGCAAGCAGCTTAGACTCCTATGAACAGTAC.

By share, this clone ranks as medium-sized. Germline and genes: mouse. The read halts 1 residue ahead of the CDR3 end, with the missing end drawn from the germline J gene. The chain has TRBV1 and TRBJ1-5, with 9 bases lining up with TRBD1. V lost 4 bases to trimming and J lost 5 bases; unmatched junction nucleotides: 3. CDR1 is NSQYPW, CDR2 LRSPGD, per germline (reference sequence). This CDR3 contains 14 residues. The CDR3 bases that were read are TGCACCTGCAGTGGGGGACAGGGCCACCAGGCTCCGCTT. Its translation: CTCSGGQGHQAPL. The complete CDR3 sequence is CTCSGGQGHQAPLF. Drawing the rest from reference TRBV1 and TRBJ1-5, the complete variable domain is VTLLEQNPRWRLVPRGQAVNLRCILKNSQYPWMSWYQQDLQKQLQWLFTLRSPGDKEVKSLPGADYLATRVTDTELRLQVANMSQGRTLYCTCSGGQGHQAPLFGEGTRLSVL.